There are a few counts of the clone carrying this TCR beta chain. What it binds is unknown. The sample originates from a study of T-cell memory formation after mild COVID-19. Across the study: Largely, the TCR clusters proved donor specific.

Study-level findings and limits: Memory cells collected pre-infection included some clones that later responded, suggesting cross-reactive memory joined. Those CD4+ clones that contracted were mainly in CM and EM (CD8+ ones in EMRA).

The V gene's germline CDR1 is LNHNV and CDR2 YYDKDF (reference sequence). This CDR3 comprises 14 residues. V was shortened by 1 base and J by 0 bases, with 4 bases between the two germline ends. cDNA libraries for TCR alpha and TCR beta, carrying sample barcodes and UMIs, came from 5'RACE with constant-segment primers. TCRdb reprocessed the 5' RACE reads via MiXCR and lists one record per CDR3 protein. Of a few hundred thousand distinct CDR3 sequences in the sample, approximately 15% were seen once. This sequence was found in a man younger than 35 who had mild COVID-19 (a few samples of this study predate the infection). Cell type and time point are not known. The chain is built from TRBV15 and TRBJ2-4; no clear D. Input material: PBMCs or a T cell subset sorted from them (not recorded which). CDR3 protein: CATSRGLAKNIQYF. The CDR3 DNA reads TGTGCCACCAGCAGAGGGCTAGCCAAAAACATTCAGTACTTC.